What follows are 11 T cell receptor beta chains derived from one specimen sequenced in a study of blood T cell repertoires in COVID-19. Repertoires were generated with immunoSEQ multiplex PCR, while TCRdb's copy carries only in-frame clones and drops some. This table holds about 120,000 clones, roughly 88% found once. The specimen sequenced was peripheral blood. Receptor source: a woman between 50 and 59 years old with active or convalescent COVID-19.

The chain joins TRBV28 to TRBJ1-3, with TRBD1 identical over 10 bases. With V trimmed by 5 bases and J by 8 bases, 9 bases remained unmatched. The CDR3 extends over 15 amino acids. The V gene's germline CDR1 is MDHEN and CDR2 SYDVKM. CDR3 sequence reads: CASSTPTGGRYTIYF. The CDR3 DNA is TGTGCCAGCAGTACCCCGACAGGGGGCAGATACACCATATATTTT.

The rearrangement uses TRBV11-3 and TRBJ1-4; D ambiguous. This CDR3 has 15 residues. Between the trimmed V and J ends, which lost 0 bases and 7 bases, there was a span of 12 bases. Germline CDR1 reads SGHNT; CDR2 reads YENEEA. CDR3 nucleotides: TGTGCCAGCAGCTTAGACGTCCTCGGGGTTGAAAAACTGTTTTTT. Encoded protein: CASSLDVLGVEKLFF.

The J gene is TRBJ1-2, the V gene TRBV28; D call uncertain. Germline assignment: CDR1 MDHEN and CDR2 SYDVKM. The CDR3 is made up of 11 amino acids. V lost 6 bases and J 6 bases, leaving 8 bases between the germline ends. The CDR3 here is CASSLLNGYTF. DNA of the CDR3: TGTGCCAGCAGCCTATTAAATGGCTACACCTTC.

This chain links TRBV21-1 with TRBJ2-1; the table's D call, TRBD2, was not checked against the DNA. TRBV21-1 constitutes a pseudogene. The CDR3 extends over 16 amino acids. This CDR3 is CASSKAERESYNEQFF. CDR3 DNA: TGTGCCAGCAGCAAAGCTGAGCGGGAGTCCTACAATGAGCAGTTCTTC.

This clone was observed a few times. The DNA of the CDR3 is TGCGCCAGCAGCCAAGATTTCGGGACAAGAGAAAAACTGTTTTTT. Its protein product is CASSQDFGTREKLFF. The chain combines TRBV4-3 with TRBJ1-4, with D possibly matching TRBD1 (6 bases). The CDR3 covers 15 residues. Per the germline V gene, CDR1 is LGHNA and CDR2 is YSLEER. Between the trimmed V and J ends, which lost 0 bases and 8 bases, there was a span of 13 bases.

The chain uses TRBV5-1 and TRBJ2-5; D ambiguous. The CDR3 is 13 residues long. Germline V gene data show CDR1 as SGHRS and CDR2 as YFSETQ. V was pared by 1 base and J by 2 bases, with 6 bases between. The CDR3 coding sequence is TGCGCCAGCAGCTTGAACTTGCAAGAGACCCAGTACTTC. This gives the protein CASSLNLQETQYF.

This chain links TRBV5-1 with TRBJ1-6; a weak D match, TRBD1 (5 bases). V was trimmed by 1 base and J by 10 bases, leaving 12 bases between them. The germline gives CDR1 SGHRS, CDR2 YFSETQ. The CDR3 is made up of 14 amino acids. For the CDR3, the DNA is TGCGCCAGCAGCTTGCAGGGACGGGAGTCACCCCTCCACTTT. Protein: CASSLQGRESPLHF.

This chain connects TRBV28 to TRBJ1-6; 7 nucleotides line up with TRBD1. The V segment lost 7 bases and the J segment 7 bases; nucleotides outside the gene matches: 7. CDR3 length equals 14 residues. The germline CDR1 and CDR2 sequences are MDHEN and SYDVKM. The CDR3 region is CASIRGQPNSPLHF. The DNA of the CDR3 is TGTGCCAGCATTAGGGGACAGCCGAATTCACCCCTCCACTTT. Supplemented by reference TRBV28 and TRBJ1-6, the full variable domain reads DVKVTQSSRYLVKRTGEKVFLECVQDMDHENMFWYRQDPGLGLRLIYFSYDVKMKEKGDIPEGYSVSREKKERFSLILESASTNQTSMYLCASIRGQPNSPLHFGNGTRLTVT.

The chain uses TRBV2 and TRBJ2-7, with D possibly being TRBD2 (5 bases). V dropped 6 bases and J dropped 3 bases, with 9 bases sitting between them. The CDR3 runs 12 residues. Germline CDR1 is SNHLY and CDR2 is FYNNEI. This chain's CDR3 is CASRPEGYEQYF. The CDR3 DNA is TGTGCCAGCAGACCTGAGGGCTACGAGCAGTACTTC.

This rearrangement joins TRBV19 to TRBJ1-5; D is uncertain. CDR3 length equals 18 residues. Between the trimmed V and J ends, which lost 4 bases and 0 bases, there was a span of 19 bases. Per the germline V gene, CDR1 is LNHDA and CDR2 is SQIVND (reference sequence). The CDR3 spells CASSSIDNLAASNQPQHF. In DNA, the CDR3 is TGTGCCAGTAGTAGTATTGACAACCTCGCCGCTAGCAATCAGCCCCAGCATTTT.

J is TRBJ1-1 and V is TRBV3-1 (or the pseudogene TRBV3-2); 7 positions match TRBD1. Germline loops: CDR1 LGHDT, CDR2 YNNKEL (reference sequence). V lost 3 bases, J lost 10 bases, and 8 bases stayed unmatched. There are 13 residues in the CDR3. This chain's CDR3 is CASSHRGGERAFF. The CDR3 nucleotides are TGTGCCAGCAGCCATAGAGGGGGCGAAAGAGCTTTCTTT.